The clone carrying this TCR beta chain was picked up many times. The entry originates in a study of CD8+CD57+ T cells in acquired aplastic anemia. Turning to the study itself: Mean DNA quantity obtained from sorted CD4+ and CD8+ cells was around 3.2 ug. Healthy donors gave 10 million or so reads on average for CD4+ cells.

The germline CDR1 and CDR2 sequences are MNHNY and SVGAGI (reference sequence). V lost 5 bases, J lost 0 bases, and 10 bases stayed unmatched. This CDR3 comprises 16 residues. CDR3 and TCR beta VDJ profiling relied on a genomic DNA template. A single record per CDR3 protein comes from TCRdb applying MiXCR to the reads. The sample has around 180,000 distinct CDR3 sequences; about three fifths are singletons. This sequence was found in a human donor in good health. This sequence joins TRBV6-6 and TRBJ2-7; 7 bases map to TRBD1. Material for sequencing was sorted CD4+, CD8+, or CD8+CD57+ T cells (not recorded which) from PBMCs. Here the CDR3 DNA reads TGTGCCAGCAGTCCCCTCGGACAGGTCGACTCCTACGAGCAGTACTTC. It encodes CASSPLGQVDSYEQYF.